These T cell receptor beta chains were read from a single sample in a study of PD-L1 blockade in urothelial cancer. Profiling relied on immunoSEQ multiplex PCR, and the TCRdb table lists in-frame clones only, not all of them. The profile shows some 71,000 clones, about 86% of them singletons. The specimen comprised PBMCs, sampled around atezolizumab (anti-PD-L1) treatment. The origin of the receptors is a man aged 55-75 years with urothelial cancer. Each CDR3 is given with its conserved first and last residue. A D gene is named only where the DNA matches it firmly. A clone size is listed for some rows: how often the clone was seen (once, few, many), or a class if it is expanded.

v_gene: TRBV9; j_gene: TRBJ1-4; abundance: NA; d_gene: NA; CDR3nt: TGTGCCAGCAGCTCTAACTGGGCAGCAACTAATGAAAAACTGTTTTTT; CDR3aa: CASSSNWAATNEKLFF
v_gene: TRBV7-3; j_gene: TRBJ2-1; abundance: once; d_gene: TRBD2; CDR3nt: TGTGCCAGCAGCTTAGCAGGCGGGGGGACCTACAATGAGCAGTTCTTC; CDR3aa: CASSLAGGGTYNEQFF
v_gene: TRBV18; j_gene: TRBJ2-1; abundance: NA; d_gene: TRBD2; CDR3nt: TGTGCCAGCTCTCCTAAACCGGGGACTAGCAGGGACAATGAGCAGTTCTTC; CDR3aa: CASSPKPGTSRDNEQFF
v_gene: TRBV18; j_gene: TRBJ1-2; abundance: NA; d_gene: TRBD1; CDR3nt: TGTGCCAGCTCACCCTTGGACAGGACGAACTATGGCTACACCTTC; CDR3aa: CASSPLDRTNYGYTF
v_gene: TRBV7-2; j_gene: TRBJ1-1; abundance: NA; d_gene: NA; CDR3nt: TGTGCCAGCAGCTTAAGGTGGAGGTACACTGAAGCTTTCTTT; CDR3aa: CASSLRWRYTEAFF
v_gene: TRBV11-2; j_gene: TRBJ2-1; abundance: NA; d_gene: TRBD2; CDR3nt: TGTGCCAGCAGCTTAAGTGGGGGGGGCTACAATGAGCAGTTCTTC; CDR3aa: CASSLSGGGYNEQFF
v_gene: TRBV5-1; j_gene: TRBJ2-3; abundance: NA; d_gene: TRBD2; CDR3nt: TGCGCCAGCAGCTTGGTCCGGGGGGACACAGATACGCAGTATTTT; CDR3aa: CASSLVRGDTDTQYF
v_gene: TRBV30; j_gene: TRBJ2-4; abundance: NA; d_gene: TRBD1; CDR3nt: TGTGCCTGGAGTGCCCCGACAGGGCTAAGCTACATTCAGTACTTC; CDR3aa: CAWSAPTGLSYIQYF
v_gene: TRBV5-6; j_gene: TRBJ1-3; abundance: NA; d_gene: TRBD1; CDR3nt: TGTGCCAGCAGCCGCGGACAGGGAGTCGCCATATATTTT; CDR3aa: CASSRGQGVAIYF
v_gene: TRBV9; j_gene: TRBJ2-7; abundance: NA; d_gene: NA; CDR3nt: TGTGCCAGCAGCGTAGACCCCGGCTACGAGCAGTACTTC; CDR3aa: CASSVDPGYEQYF
v_gene: TRBV5-1; j_gene: TRBJ2-5; abundance: NA; d_gene: NA; CDR3nt: TGCGCCAGCAGCCCGCCGAGGGTAGAAGAGACCCAGTACTTC; CDR3aa: CASSPPRVEETQYF
v_gene: TRBV7-9; j_gene: TRBJ1-3; abundance: NA; d_gene: NA; CDR3nt: TGTGCCAGCAGCACCCCCGGGGGGCAGTCTTTAAGCTCTGGAAACACCATATATTTT; CDR3aa: CASSTPGGQSLSSGNTIYF
v_gene: TRBV9; j_gene: TRBJ2-2; abundance: NA; d_gene: NA; CDR3nt: TGTGCCAGCAGCCTCACAGGCACCGGGGAGCTGTTTTTT; CDR3aa: CASSLTGTGELFF
v_gene: TRBV29-1; j_gene: TRBJ2-7; abundance: NA; d_gene: TRBD2; CDR3nt: TGCAGCGTACGCGAGCGGGGCAACGAGCAGTACTTC; CDR3aa: CSVRERGNEQYF
v_gene: TRBV28; j_gene: TRBJ1-1; abundance: NA; d_gene: NA; CDR3nt: TGTGCCAGCAGTTTATGGTTGAGGAACACTGAAGCTTTCTTT; CDR3aa: CASSLWLRNTEAFF
v_gene: TRBV6-5; j_gene: TRBJ2-1; abundance: NA; d_gene: TRBD1; CDR3nt: TGTGCCAGCAGACGGGACAGGGGGCGCCAGTTCTTC; CDR3aa: CASRRDRGRQFF
v_gene: TRBV19; j_gene: TRBJ1-6; abundance: NA; d_gene: NA; CDR3nt: TGTGCCAGTAGTACCGAAGAGGGATCGGGCTCCTATAATTCACCCCTCCACTTT; CDR3aa: CASSTEEGSGSYNSPLHF
v_gene: TRBV6-4; j_gene: TRBJ1-3; abundance: once; d_gene: NA; CDR3nt: TGTGCCAGCAGTGACTCCCACATATATTTT; CDR3aa: CASSDSHIYF
v_gene: TRBV25-1; j_gene: TRBJ1-2; abundance: few; d_gene: NA; CDR3nt: TGTGCCAGCAGTCCCCGGGACATTTATGGCTACACCTTC; CDR3aa: CASSPRDIYGYTF
v_gene: TRBV7-9; j_gene: TRBJ2-7; abundance: NA; d_gene: NA; CDR3nt: TGTGCCAGCAGCTTGCACCAGGGATCCTACGAGCAGTACTTC; CDR3aa: CASSLHQGSYEQYF
v_gene: TRBV7-3; j_gene: TRBJ2-3; abundance: NA; d_gene: TRBD2; CDR3nt: TGTGCCAGCAGACCCGGAGGGAGCGGGGAAGGCACAGATACGCAGTATTTT; CDR3aa: CASRPGGSGEGTDTQYF
v_gene: TRBV18; j_gene: TRBJ1-2; abundance: NA; d_gene: TRBD1; CDR3nt: TGTGCCAGCTCACCACCAGACAGGGTCAGCTACACCTTC; CDR3aa: CASSPPDRVSYTF
v_gene: TRBV19; j_gene: TRBJ2-2; abundance: NA; d_gene: NA; CDR3nt: TGTGCCAGTAGTTCCAGTCGTCCAGGCACCGGGGAGCTGTTTTTT; CDR3aa: CASSSSRPGTGELFF
v_gene: TRBV11-3; j_gene: TRBJ2-5; abundance: NA; d_gene: TRBD1; CDR3nt: TGTGCCAGCAGCTTAGATCGCGGCGGGACAGGTGTGGGGACCCAGTACTTC; CDR3aa: CASSLDRGGTGVGTQYF
v_gene: TRBV29-1; j_gene: TRBJ2-7; abundance: NA; d_gene: TRBD1; CDR3nt: TGCAGCGTTGAAGACGGGACAGGGACAGACGAGCAGTACTTC; CDR3aa: CSVEDGTGTDEQYF
v_gene: TRBV6-5; j_gene: TRBJ1-1; abundance: NA; d_gene: TRBD1; CDR3nt: TGTGCCAGCAGCAGGGGACAGGGGATCGCTTTCTTT; CDR3aa: CASSRGQGIAFF
v_gene: TRBV13; j_gene: TRBJ2-5; abundance: NA; d_gene: TRBD2; CDR3nt: TGTGCCAGCAGCTTAAGCCTTGCTTCGGGGGGCCAAGAGACCCAGTACTTC; CDR3aa: CASSLSLASGGQETQYF
v_gene: TRBV11-2; j_gene: TRBJ1-2; abundance: NA; d_gene: NA; CDR3nt: TGTGCCAGCAGCTTAGACAGAAACTATGGCTACACCTTC; CDR3aa: CASSLDRNYGYTF
v_gene: TRBV7-2; j_gene: TRBJ1-1; abundance: NA; d_gene: TRBD1; CDR3nt: TGTGCCAGCAGCTCACAGGGGGCGAAGTCAACGACTGAAGCTTTCTTT; CDR3aa: CASSSQGAKSTTEAFF
v_gene: TRBV10-3; j_gene: TRBJ2-5; abundance: NA; d_gene: TRBD1; CDR3nt: TGTGCCATCAGTAAGGGGGCCGTAGAGACCCAGTACTTC; CDR3aa: CAISKGAVETQYF
v_gene: TRBV6-4; j_gene: TRBJ1-2; abundance: NA; d_gene: TRBD1; CDR3nt: TGTGCCAGCAGTGACTCTCACAGGGGGGGATATGGCTACACCTTC; CDR3aa: CASSDSHRGGYGYTF
v_gene: TRBV6-1; j_gene: TRBJ2-7; abundance: few; d_gene: NA; CDR3nt: TGTGCCAGCAGTGTCCAGCGGGTCGCCTACGAGCAGTACTTC; CDR3aa: CASSVQRVAYEQYF
v_gene: TRBV5-6; j_gene: TRBJ2-4; abundance: NA; d_gene: NA; CDR3nt: TGTGCCAGCAGCTTGGGTAGTGTAGACATTCAGTACTTC; CDR3aa: CASSLGSVDIQYF
v_gene: TRBV5-5; j_gene: TRBJ2-7; abundance: NA; d_gene: NA; CDR3nt: TGTGCCAGCAGCTCTCTGGGAGACGAGCAGTACTTC; CDR3aa: CASSSLGDEQYF
v_gene: TRBV4-3; j_gene: TRBJ2-5; abundance: once; d_gene: TRBD1; CDR3nt: TGCGCCAGCAGCCAAGATCGGGACAGGGCGTGGGAGACCCAGTACTTC; CDR3aa: CASSQDRDRAWETQYF
v_gene: TRBV27; j_gene: TRBJ2-3; abundance: NA; d_gene: NA; CDR3nt: TGTGCCAGCAGTTTAAAGGCAGGGATGTACGGGCAGTATTTT; CDR3aa: CASSLKAGMYGQYF
v_gene: TRBV29-1; j_gene: TRBJ2-1; abundance: NA; d_gene: TRBD2; CDR3nt: TGCAGCGTTGACCCTAGCGGGGGGGCAGGTAATGAGCAGTTCTTC; CDR3aa: CSVDPSGGAGNEQFF
v_gene: TRBV11-3; j_gene: TRBJ1-1; abundance: NA; d_gene: TRBD1; CDR3nt: TGTGCCAGCAGCTGGGGTGGGACAGGGGACCCTGAAGCTTTCTTT; CDR3aa: CASSWGGTGDPEAFF
v_gene: TRBV6-1; j_gene: TRBJ1-5; abundance: few; d_gene: NA; CDR3nt: TGTGCCAGCATGGAAATGCGGTCAGGAGGTCAGCCCCAGCATTTT; CDR3aa: CASMEMRSGGQPQHF
v_gene: TRBV30; j_gene: TRBJ1-5; abundance: NA; d_gene: TRBD1; CDR3nt: TGTGCCTGGAGTCTAACAGGGGGCGGCAATCAGCCCCAGCATTTT; CDR3aa: CAWSLTGGGNQPQHF
v_gene: TRBV4-1; j_gene: TRBJ1-2; abundance: NA; d_gene: NA; CDR3nt: TGCGCCAGCAGCCACTGGCAGGGGCCTGGCTACACCTTC; CDR3aa: CASSHWQGPGYTF
v_gene: TRBV5-6; j_gene: TRBJ2-3; abundance: NA; d_gene: TRBD1; CDR3nt: TGTGCCAGCAGCTTTAGCCCGGGACAGGGGTGGGCAGATACGCAGTATTTT; CDR3aa: CASSFSPGQGWADTQYF
v_gene: TRBV7-9; j_gene: TRBJ2-7; abundance: NA; d_gene: NA; CDR3nt: TGTGCCAGCAGCTTAAACTCACAGGGCCACGAGCAGTACTTC; CDR3aa: CASSLNSQGHEQYF
v_gene: TRBV30; j_gene: TRBJ1-1; abundance: NA; d_gene: NA; CDR3nt: TGTGCCTGGAGTCGCGAATTTGTGGCTTTCTTT; CDR3aa: CAWSREFVAFF
v_gene: TRBV4-3; j_gene: TRBJ1-3; abundance: NA; d_gene: NA; CDR3nt: TGCGCCAGCAGCCAAGATGCCGGGAGAAACACCATATATTTT; CDR3aa: CASSQDAGRNTIYF
v_gene: TRBV2; j_gene: TRBJ2-1; abundance: NA; d_gene: TRBD1; CDR3nt: TGTGCCAGCAGTGAAGCGGGCAGGGGGCATTTTAATGAGCAGTTCTTC; CDR3aa: CASSEAGRGHFNEQFF
v_gene: TRBV5-1; j_gene: TRBJ2-2; abundance: NA; d_gene: TRBD1; CDR3nt: TGCGCCAGCAGCCCGGGACAGGGGGCTTTCGGGGAGCTGTTTTTT; CDR3aa: CASSPGQGAFGELFF
v_gene: TRBV6-5; j_gene: TRBJ1-1; abundance: NA; d_gene: TRBD1; CDR3nt: TGTGCCAGCAGTTTTGGACAGGGGAGCACTGAAGCTTTCTTT; CDR3aa: CASSFGQGSTEAFF